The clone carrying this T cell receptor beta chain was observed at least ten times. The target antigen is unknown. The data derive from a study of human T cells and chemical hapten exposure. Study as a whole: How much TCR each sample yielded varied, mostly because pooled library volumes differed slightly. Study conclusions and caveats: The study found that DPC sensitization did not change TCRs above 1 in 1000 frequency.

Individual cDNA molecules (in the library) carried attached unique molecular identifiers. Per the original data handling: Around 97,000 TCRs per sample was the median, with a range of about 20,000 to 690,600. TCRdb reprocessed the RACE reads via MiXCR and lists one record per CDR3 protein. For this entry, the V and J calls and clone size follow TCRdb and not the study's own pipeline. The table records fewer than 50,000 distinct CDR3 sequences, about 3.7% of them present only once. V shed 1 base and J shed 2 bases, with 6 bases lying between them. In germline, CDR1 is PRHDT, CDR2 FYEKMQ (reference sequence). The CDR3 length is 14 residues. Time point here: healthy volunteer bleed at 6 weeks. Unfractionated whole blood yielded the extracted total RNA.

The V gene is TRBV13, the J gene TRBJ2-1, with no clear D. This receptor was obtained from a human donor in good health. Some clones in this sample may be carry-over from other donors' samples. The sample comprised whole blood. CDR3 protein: CASSLAVAYNEQFF. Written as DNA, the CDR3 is TGTGCCAGCAGCTTAGCGGTCGCCTACAATGAGCAGTTCTTC.